This T cell receptor beta chain originates from a study of blood T cell repertoires in COVID-19. In the original analysis: Nucleated cell number was recorded as an estimate derived from reference gene primer amplification. TCRdb's table, derived via immunoSEQ multiplex PCR, lists solely in-frame clones and lacks some. The D gene and trimming were derived from the DNA, and the V and J assignments and clone size from that table. The repertoire holds 28,000 or so clones, with about four fifths as singletons. This clone was observed once. The germline V gene encodes CDR1 SNHLY and CDR2 FYNNEI. V shed 0 bases, J shed 7 bases, and the junction held 7 bases outside the gene matches. The CDR3 is made up of 16 amino acids.

This sequence was found in a human donor in a cohort sampled during active COVID-19. The rearrangement links TRBV2 to TRBJ1-5, with 9 bases identical to TRBD1. Sequenced material: peripheral blood. In DNA form, the CDR3 reads TGTGCCAGCAGTGAAGCCGGGACAGGGTTGCGGCAGCCCCAGCATTTT. This sequence encodes CASSEAGTGLRQPQHF.